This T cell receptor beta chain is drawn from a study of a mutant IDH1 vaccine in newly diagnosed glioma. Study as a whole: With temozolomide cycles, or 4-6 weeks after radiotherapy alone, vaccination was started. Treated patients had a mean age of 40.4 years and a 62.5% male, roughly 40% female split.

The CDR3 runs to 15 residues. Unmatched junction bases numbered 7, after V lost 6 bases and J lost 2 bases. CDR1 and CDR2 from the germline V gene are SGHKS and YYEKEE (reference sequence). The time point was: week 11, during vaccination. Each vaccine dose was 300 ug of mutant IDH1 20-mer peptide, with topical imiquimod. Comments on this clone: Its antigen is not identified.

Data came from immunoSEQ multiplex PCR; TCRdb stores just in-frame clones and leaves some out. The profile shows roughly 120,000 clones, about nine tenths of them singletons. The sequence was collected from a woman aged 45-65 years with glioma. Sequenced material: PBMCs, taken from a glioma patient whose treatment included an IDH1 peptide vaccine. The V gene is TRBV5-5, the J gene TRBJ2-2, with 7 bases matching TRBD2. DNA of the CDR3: TGTGCCAGCAAACCGGGAGGCACCAACACCGGGGAGCTGTTTTTT. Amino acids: CASKPGGTNTGELFF.